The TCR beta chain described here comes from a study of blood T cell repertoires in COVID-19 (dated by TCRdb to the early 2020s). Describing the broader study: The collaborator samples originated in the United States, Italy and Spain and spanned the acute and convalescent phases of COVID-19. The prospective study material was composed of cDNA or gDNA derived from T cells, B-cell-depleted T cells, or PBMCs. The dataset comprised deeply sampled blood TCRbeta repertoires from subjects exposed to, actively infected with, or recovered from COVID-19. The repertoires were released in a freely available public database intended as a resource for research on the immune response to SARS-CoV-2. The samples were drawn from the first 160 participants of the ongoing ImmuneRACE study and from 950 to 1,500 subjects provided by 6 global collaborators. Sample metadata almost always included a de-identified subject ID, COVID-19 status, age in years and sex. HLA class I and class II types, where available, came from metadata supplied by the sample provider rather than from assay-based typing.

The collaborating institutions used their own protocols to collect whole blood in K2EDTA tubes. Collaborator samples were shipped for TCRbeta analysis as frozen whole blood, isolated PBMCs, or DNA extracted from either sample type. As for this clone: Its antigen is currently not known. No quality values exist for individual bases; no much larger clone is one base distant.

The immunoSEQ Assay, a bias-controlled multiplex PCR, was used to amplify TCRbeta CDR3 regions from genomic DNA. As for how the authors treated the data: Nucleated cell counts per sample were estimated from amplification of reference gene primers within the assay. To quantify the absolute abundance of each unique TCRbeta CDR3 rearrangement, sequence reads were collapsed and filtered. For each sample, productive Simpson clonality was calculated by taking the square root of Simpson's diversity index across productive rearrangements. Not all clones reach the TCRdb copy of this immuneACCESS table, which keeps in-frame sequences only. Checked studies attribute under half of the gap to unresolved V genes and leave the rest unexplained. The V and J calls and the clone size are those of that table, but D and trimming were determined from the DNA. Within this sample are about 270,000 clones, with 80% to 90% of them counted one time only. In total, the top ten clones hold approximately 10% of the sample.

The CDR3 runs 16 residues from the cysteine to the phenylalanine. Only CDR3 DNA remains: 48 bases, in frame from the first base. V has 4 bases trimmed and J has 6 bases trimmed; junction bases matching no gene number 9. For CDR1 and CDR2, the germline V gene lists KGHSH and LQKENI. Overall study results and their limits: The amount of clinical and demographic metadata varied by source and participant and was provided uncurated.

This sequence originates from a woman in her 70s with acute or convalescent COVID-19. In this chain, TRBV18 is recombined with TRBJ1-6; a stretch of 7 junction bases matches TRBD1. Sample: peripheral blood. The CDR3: CASSLTGQTFNSPLHF. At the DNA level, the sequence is TGTGCCAGCTCACTCACGGGACAGACTTTTAATTCACCCCTCCACTTT.